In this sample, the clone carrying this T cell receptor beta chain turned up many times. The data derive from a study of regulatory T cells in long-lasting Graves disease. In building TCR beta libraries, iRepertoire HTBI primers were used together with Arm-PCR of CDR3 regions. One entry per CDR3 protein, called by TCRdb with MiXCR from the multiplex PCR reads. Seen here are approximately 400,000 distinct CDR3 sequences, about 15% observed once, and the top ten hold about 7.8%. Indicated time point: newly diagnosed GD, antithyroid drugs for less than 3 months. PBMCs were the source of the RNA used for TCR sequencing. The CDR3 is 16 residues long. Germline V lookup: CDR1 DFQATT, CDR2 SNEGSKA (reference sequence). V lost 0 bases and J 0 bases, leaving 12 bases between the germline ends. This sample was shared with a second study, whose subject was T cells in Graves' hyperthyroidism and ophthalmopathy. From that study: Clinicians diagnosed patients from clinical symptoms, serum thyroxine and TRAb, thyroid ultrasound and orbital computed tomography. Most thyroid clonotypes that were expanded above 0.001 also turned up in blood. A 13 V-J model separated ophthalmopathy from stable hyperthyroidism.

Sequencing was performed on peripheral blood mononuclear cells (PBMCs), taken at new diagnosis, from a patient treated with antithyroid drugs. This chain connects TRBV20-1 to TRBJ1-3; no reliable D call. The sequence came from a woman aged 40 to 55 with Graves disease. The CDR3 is CSARDSGISSGNTIYF. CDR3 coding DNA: TGCAGTGCTAGAGATAGTGGCATCTCCTCTGGAAACACCATATATTTT.